The rows below give T cell receptor beta chains drawn from one sample of a study of cytomegalovirus exposure and HLA in healthy donors. Clones were sequenced by immunoSEQ multiplex PCR, and TCRdb holds only the in-frame ones, with some missing. The table lists roughly 180,000 clones, around 84% of them singletons, with under 1.5% in the top ten. The sample taken for sequencing was PBMCs. The receptors derive from a girl aged 2 to 9 in good health and CMV-seropositive. The CDR3 runs from the conserved cysteine through the conserved F or W. D genes are given only for firm matches. Clone size, where shown, is once, few, many, or a class for clones that have expanded.

clone size	V gene	J gene	D gene	CDR3 protein	CDR3 DNA
-	TRBV13	TRBJ2-1	-	CASSPRPVKRGLGDYNEQFF	TGTGCCAGCAGCCCCCGGCCGGTAAAGCGTGGCCTCGGGGATTACAATGAGCAGTTCTTC
-	TRBV6-5	TRBJ2-1	-	CASSNDRRGEQFF	TGTGCCAGCAGTAACGACAGGAGAGGTGAGCAGTTCTTC
-	TRBV10-1	TRBJ2-3	TRBD2	CASSGRGGPLPDTQYF	TGCGCCAGCAGTGGGCGGGGGGGCCCTCTCCCAGATACGCAGTATTTT
-	TRBV30	TRBJ1-2	TRBD1	CAWNEPPGGNGYTF	TGTGCCTGGAACGAACCCCCAGGGGGCAATGGCTACACCTTC
-	TRBV2	TRBJ2-1	TRBD2	CASSEWGGLLAGESDEQFF	TGTGCCAGCAGTGAGTGGGGCGGTCTACTAGCGGGAGAATCGGATGAGCAGTTCTTC
-	TRBV11-3	TRBJ1-1	TRBD1	CASSPGTGGLNTEAFF	TGTGCCAGCAGCCCGGGGACAGGGGGGTTGAACACTGAAGCTTTCTTT
-	TRBV6-1	TRBJ1-5	TRBD1	CASSVDRADQPQHF	TGTGCCAGCAGTGTTGACAGGGCAGATCAGCCCCAGCATTTT
-	TRBV2	TRBJ1-5	-	CASSEEGYDQPQHF	TGTGCCAGCAGTGAAGAGGGGTACGATCAGCCCCAGCATTTT
-	TRBV6-5	TRBJ1-5	-	CASSYSGTSNQPQHF	TGTGCCAGCAGTTACTCGGGGACATCCAATCAGCCCCAGCATTTT
-	TRBV7-7	TRBJ1-1	-	CASSLEQNTEAFF	TGTGCTAGCAGCTTAGAACAAAACACTGAAGCTTTCTTT
-	TRBV2	TRBJ2-5	TRBD2	CASSPTSGIEETQYF	TGTGCCAGCAGTCCGACTAGCGGGATTGAGGAGACCCAGTACTTC
-	TRBV7-7	TRBJ1-2	-	CASSLGKTRENYGYTF	TGTGCCAGCAGCTTAGGTAAGACTAGAGAGAACTATGGCTACACCTTC
-	TRBV7-3	TRBJ2-2	-	CASSLLANTGELFF	TGTGCCAGCAGCTTACTAGCGAACACCGGGGAGCTGTTTTTT
-	TRBV7-2	TRBJ2-7	-	CASSYQGPYEQYF	TGTGCCAGCAGCTATCAGGGGCCCTACGAGCAGTACTTC
-	TRBV9	TRBJ1-2	-	CASSQPGVGYGYTF	TGTGCCAGCAGCCAGCCAGGGGTAGGCTATGGCTACACCTTC
-	TRBV2	TRBJ2-7	-	CASRKGGLAGKAYEQYF	TGTGCCAGCAGGAAGGGGGGGTTAGCAGGGAAGGCCTACGAGCAGTACTTC
-	TRBV12-5	TRBJ1-1	-	CASGRGSMNTEAFF	TGTGCTAGTGGTAGGGGGTCCATGAACACTGAAGCTTTCTTT
-	TRBV6-5	TRBJ1-1	TRBD1	CATLQGTTEAFF	TGTGCCACCTTACAGGGGACCACTGAAGCTTTCTTT
-	TRBV19	TRBJ2-7	TRBD1	CASRTYGTEAYEQYF	TGTGCCAGTAGGACCTACGGGACAGAAGCCTACGAGCAGTACTTC
-	TRBV18	TRBJ2-7	TRBD1	CASSPPRTGSPYEQYF	TGTGCCAGCTCACCACCCCGGACAGGGTCTCCCTACGAGCAGTACTTC
-	TRBV11-3	TRBJ2-7	-	CASSLETEVYEQYF	TGTGCCAGCAGCTTAGAGACAGAAGTTTACGAGCAGTACTTC
-	TRBV29-1	TRBJ1-4	-	CSVRHRDFNEKLFF	TGCAGCGTCCGACACCGGGACTTTAACGAAAAACTGTTTTTT
once	TRBV29-1	TRBJ2-3	-	CSHRVVDTQYF	TGCAGCCACCGGGTGGTAGATACGCAGTATTTT
-	TRBV7-8	TRBJ2-1	TRBD1	CASSSIQGGKYNEQFF	TGTGCCAGCAGCTCAATACAGGGGGGCAAGTACAATGAGCAGTTCTTC
-	TRBV6-6	TRBJ2-7	-	CASSYSTDSSYEQYF	TGTGCCAGCAGTTACTCGACCGACTCCTCCTACGAGCAGTACTTC
-	TRBV9	TRBJ2-5	-	CASSVVSLVMSPETQYF	TGTGCCAGCAGCGTAGTTAGTCTGGTTATGTCGCCGGAGACCCAGTACTTC
-	TRBV21-1	TRBJ2-1	-	CASSKGLVDNEQFF	TGTGCCAGCAGCAAGGGACTAGTTGACAATGAGCAGTTCTTC
few	TRBV9	TRBJ2-3	-	CASGEAASTDTQYF	TGTGCCAGCGGCGAAGCCGCTAGCACAGATACGCAGTATTTT
-	TRBV6-5	TRBJ1-3	-	CASSLQGISGNTIYF	TGTGCCAGCAGTCTCCAGGGTATCTCTGGAAACACCATATATTTT
few	TRBV7-8	TRBJ1-1	-	CASSFGEGTEAFF	TGTGCCAGCAGCTTTGGGGAGGGGACTGAAGCTTTCTTT
-	TRBV9	TRBJ1-2	TRBD1	CASSPGGCGYTF	TGTGCCAGCAGCCCAGGGGGGTGCGGCTACACCTTC
-	TRBV6-6	TRBJ1-6	-	CASSPPTVNSPLHF	TGTGCCAGCAGTCCCCCGACAGTTAATTCACCCCTCCACTTT
-	TRBV2	TRBJ1-4	-	CASSEAYILEKLFF	TGTGCCAGCAGTGAAGCGTACATCCTTGAAAAACTGTTTTTT
-	TRBV2	TRBJ1-3	-	CASSKSRGNTIYF	TGTGCCAGCAGCAAAAGCCGGGGAAACACCATATATTTT
-	TRBV4-1	TRBJ2-1	-	CASSLIVNPTRGSEQFF	TGCGCCAGCAGCCTTATTGTCAATCCTACCCGCGGAAGTGAGCAGTTCTTC
-	TRBV21-1	TRBJ2-3	-	CASREDRFIPDTQYF	TGTGCCAGCAGGGAAGACAGGTTTATTCCAGATACGCAGTATTTT
-	TRBV10-1	TRBJ2-1	TRBD2	CASSESKAAGGINNEQFF	TGCGCCAGCAGTGAGTCCAAGGCAGCGGGAGGGATCAACAATGAGCAGTTCTTC
-	TRBV9	TRBJ2-3	TRBD1	CASSVSGGTSTDTQYF	TGTGCCAGCAGCGTATCAGGGGGCACTAGCACAGATACGCAGTATTTT
-	TRBV5-4	TRBJ2-2	-	CASNRDIQPGELFF	TGTGCCAGCAACCGGGACATTCAACCCGGGGAGCTGTTTTTT
-	TRBV30	TRBJ1-1	-	CAWSVAWGGTEAFF	TGTGCCTGGAGTGTAGCGTGGGGAGGCACTGAAGCTTTCTTT
-	TRBV7-2	TRBJ2-1	-	CASRVLFPNEQFF	TGTGCCAGCCGGGTGCTCTTTCCCAATGAGCAGTTCTTC
-	TRBV27	TRBJ1-1	-	CASRSGGRQPKNTEAFF	TGTGCCAGCAGATCCGGGGGACGACAACCCAAGAACACTGAAGCTTTCTTT
-	TRBV9	TRBJ1-2	TRBD1	CASSLRTGMNGYTF	TGTGCCAGCAGCTTAAGGACAGGAATGAATGGCTACACCTTC
-	TRBV27	TRBJ2-3	TRBD1	CASSHRDSRRDTQYF	TGTGCCAGCAGTCACCGGGACAGTAGACGAGATACGCAGTATTTT
-	TRBV4-1	TRBJ1-1	TRBD1	CASSLPTGTANTEAFF	TGCGCCAGCAGCCTCCCGACCGGGACAGCGAACACTGAAGCTTTCTTT